In this sample, the clone carrying this TCR beta chain turned up a few times. These data belong to a study of T-cell reconstitution after alpha-beta-depleted transplantation in children. Trimming cost V 7 bases and J 5 bases; bases outside gene matches: 9. This CDR3 comprises 13 residues. Germline values: CDR1 SQVTM, CDR2 ANQGSEA. Unique molecular identifiers were incorporated during preparation of the TCRbeta library. From the PCR reads, TCRdb called clonotypes with MiXCR, one entry per CDR3 protein. The table lists about 340,000 distinct CDR3 sequences, 13% of them singletons. The TCR originated in a human donor who donated a stem cell graft to a child with Fanconi anemia. The chain carries TRBV29-1 and TRBJ2-3; 7 bases are shared with TRBD1. Here the sequenced sample was PBMCs, taken from the stem cell graft. CDR3 sequence reads: CSADDRERDTQYF. CDR3 bases: TGCAGCGCCGACGACAGGGAACGAGATACGCAGTATTTT.